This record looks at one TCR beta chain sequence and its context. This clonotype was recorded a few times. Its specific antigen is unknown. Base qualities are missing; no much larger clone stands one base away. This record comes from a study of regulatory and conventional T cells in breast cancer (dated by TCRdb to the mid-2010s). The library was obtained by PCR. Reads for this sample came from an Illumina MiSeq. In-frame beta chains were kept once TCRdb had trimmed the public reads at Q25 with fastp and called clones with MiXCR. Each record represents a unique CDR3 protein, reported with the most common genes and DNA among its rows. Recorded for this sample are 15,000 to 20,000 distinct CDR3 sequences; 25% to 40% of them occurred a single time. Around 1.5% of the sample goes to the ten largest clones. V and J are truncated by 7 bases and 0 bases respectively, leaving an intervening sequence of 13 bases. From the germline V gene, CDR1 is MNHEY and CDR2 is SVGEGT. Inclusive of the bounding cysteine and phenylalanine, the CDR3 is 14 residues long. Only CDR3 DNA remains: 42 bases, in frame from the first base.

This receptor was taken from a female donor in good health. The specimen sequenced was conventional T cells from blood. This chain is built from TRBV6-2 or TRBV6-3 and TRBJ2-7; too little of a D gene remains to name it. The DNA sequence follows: TGTGCCAGCACCCCAACTGCTAACTCCTACGAGCAGTACTTC. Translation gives CASTPTANSYEQYF.